This TCR beta chain was sequenced in a study of blood T cell repertoires in COVID-19. Data came from immunoSEQ multiplex PCR; TCRdb stores just in-frame clones and leaves some out. The data contain about 130,000 clones, approximately 90% of them singletons. This receptor was identified in a man aged 55 to 69 with COVID-19, enrolled during active disease. The sequenced sample consisted of peripheral blood.

In DNA, the CDR3 is TGTGCCACGGGGGGGGAGGGAGGATGGACTGAAGCTTTCTTT. It yields the protein CATGGEGGWTEAFF. The rearrangement joins TRBV6-6 to TRBJ1-1, with D possibly matching TRBD1 (5 bases). Trimming left V 10 bases short and J 5 bases short, with 20 bases between. This CDR3 is built from 14 residues. The germline V gene encodes CDR1 MNHNY and CDR2 SVGAGI (reference sequence).